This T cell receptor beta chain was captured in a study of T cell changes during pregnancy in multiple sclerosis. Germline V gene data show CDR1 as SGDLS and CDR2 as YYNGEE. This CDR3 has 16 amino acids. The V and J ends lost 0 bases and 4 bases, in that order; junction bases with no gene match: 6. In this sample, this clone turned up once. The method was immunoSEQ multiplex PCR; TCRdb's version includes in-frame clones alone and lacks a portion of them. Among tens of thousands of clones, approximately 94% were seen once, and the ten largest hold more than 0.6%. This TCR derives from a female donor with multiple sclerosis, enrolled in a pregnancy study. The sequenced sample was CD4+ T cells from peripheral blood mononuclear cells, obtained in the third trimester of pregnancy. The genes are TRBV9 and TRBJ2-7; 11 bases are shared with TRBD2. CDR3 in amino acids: CASSVGPSGRMYEQYF. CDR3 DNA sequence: TGTGCCAGCAGCGTAGGGCCTAGCGGGAGGATGTACGAGCAGTACTTC.